This T cell receptor (beta chain) stems from a study of T cell responses to AZD1222 COVID-19 vaccine. About the research overall: Second doses that came at about 4 or about 12 weeks were put together.

Concerning this clone itself: Its specificity is not known.

Germline V CDR1 and CDR2: SNHLY, FYNNEI. Trimming took 1 base from V and 7 from J, leaving 10 bases between them. The CDR3 spans 13 residues. The study's findings and limits: Nearly half of the spike-specific TCRs reportedly recognize variant regions that carry no mutations. Baseline seropositivity occurred in only a handful of AZD1222 recipients. A mostly white British donor set with more females was recruited, and clonal diversity was possibly underestimated.

The table came from immunoSEQ multiplex PCR; TCRdb's copy has only in-frame clones and leaves some out. The data contain 150,000 to 180,000 clones, about 87% of them singletons. The chain is built from TRBV2 and TRBJ2-5; D gene uncertain. The TCR was taken from an adult in good health. Sequencing was performed on peripheral blood, taken on day 0 of AZD1222 vaccination. CDR3 sequence: CASSEVARWTQYF. CDR3 nucleotide sequence: TGTGCCAGCAGTGAAGTGGCTCGGTGGACCCAGTACTTC.